This T cell receptor (beta chain) was found in a study of regulatory T cells in long-lasting Graves disease (dated by TCRdb to about 2021). About the full investigation: Persistent Graves' disease meant more than 5 years of antithyroid drug treatment with TSH receptor autoantibodies that stayed positive. In the clinical cohort, patients with persistent Graves' disease had used antithyroid drugs for an average of around ten years. The study was registered as a clinical trial and conducted in China. This study used TCR sequencing and RNA sequencing of peripheral blood to compare persistent Graves' disease patients against newly diagnosed Graves' disease patients. A total of some 33 samples were covered by TCR sequencing, comprising some 13 persistent and about 20 newly diagnosed Graves' disease patients. Study-wide conclusions, independent of this receptor: Compared with newly diagnosed patients, patients with persistent Graves' disease had lower TCR Shannon entropy and fewer highly expanded clones, which suggests clonal expansion. Preferential use of TRBV28, TRBJ1-2 and TRBJ2-5 was observed in persistent disease, whereas TRBV20-1 and TRBJ2-1 were favored in newly diagnosed disease. The small sample size was acknowledged by the authors as a limitation that may reduce accuracy. Because the primary lesion, thyroid tissue, could not be accessed, the study looked at peripheral blood alone. Patients with persistent disease shared more public clonotypes (about 2,500) than newly diagnosed patients did (around 980). Sequencing and analysis were limited to the TCR beta chain.

Receptor amplification or capture employed multiplex PCR. TCRdb names Illumina HiSeq 4000 as the instrument used. iRepertoire HTBI primers and Arm-PCR amplification of CDR3 regions were used to construct TCR beta libraries. Before sequencing, the PCR products went through gel purification. In the paper's pipeline: Across samples, 55 to 80 TRBV and roughly 13 TRBJ segments were identified and used for gene usage analysis of CDR3 amino acid clonotypes. COPE and FqMerger were used to merge the filtered high-quality paired reads into contigs. BLAST was used to align contigs to the IMGT TRBV, TRBD and TRBJ reference genes, and CDR3 was defined following IMGT. Any clonotype with a frequency above 0.1% was classified as a highly expanded clone. Shannon entropy was used to measure repertoire diversity, and the Gini coefficient was used to measure V-J evenness. A clonotype was considered public if more than one individual shared it. Clones were called with MiXCR by TCRdb after fastp trimmed the public reads at Q25, and only in-frame beta chains were retained. Records with the same CDR3 protein are collapsed into one entry carrying the most frequent genes and DNA. TCRdb, rather than the study authors, made the V and J calls. Counted in this sample were 400,000 to 500,000 distinct CDR3 sequences; less than 25% of them appeared once. The leading ten clones occupy 7% to 10% of the sample.

Notes on this clonotype: Its antigen remains undetermined. It has no much larger one-base neighbor in the sample; base qualities were not kept.

In light of the paper, this sample's time point label describes: persistent/refractory GD, antithyroid drugs over 5 years with positive TRAb. RNA was extracted from PBMCs in TRIzol for both TCR sequencing and RNA sequencing. The diagnosis of Graves' disease was made according to American Thyroid Association guidelines. Patients for the study were recruited at an endocrinology department in Xi'an, China. Each patient gave approximately 9.7 milliliters of peripheral blood, collected in an EDTA anticoagulant tube. Ficoll Paque Plus density gradient separation was used to isolate PBMCs, and no additional T cell sorting was done. An Agilent 2100 Bioanalyzer and agarose gel were used to assess RNA quality, and a NanoDrop 2000 was used to measure RNA concentration. V loses 5 bases, J loses 0 bases, and the germline ends lie 11 bases apart. The CDR3, cysteine through phenylalanine, is 14 amino acids long. The retained sequence is limited to the CDR3, 42 bases, with the frame set at the first base. The germline V gene provides CDR1 LGHNA and CDR2 YNFKEQ.

The chain employs TRBV4-2 and TRBJ2-7; TRBD2 might be the D gene, on 5 matching bases. The sample in question was peripheral blood mononuclear cells (PBMCs), obtained when the disease was refractory, from a patient treated with antithyroid drugs. The receptor's source is a female donor with Graves disease. This receptor carries the CDR3 CASSLEVRSYEQYF. DNA sequence: TGTGCCAGCAGCTTGGAGGTCCGCTCCTACGAGCAGTACTTC.